The 30 T cell receptor beta chains presented below share a single source sample, sequenced in a study of shared clonotypes between healthy human individuals. Sequencing was performed with immunoSEQ multiplex PCR; in TCRdb, only in-frame clones are kept and a portion is missing. The table has millions of clones, roughly 94% seen once; the top ten hold 0.1% to 0.15%. The sequenced material came from naive CD4+ T cells sorted from blood. Noted subset: CD45RA+ positively selected. The origin of the receptors is a man between 18 and 35 years old in good health.

The V call is TRBV18, the J call TRBJ2-7; D is unresolved. The V gene lost 6 bases and the J gene lost 3 bases, with 18 bases spanning the gap. CDR1 KGHSH and CDR2 LQKENI come from the germline V gene. This CDR3 contains 15 residues. The DNA for the CDR3 is TGTGCCAGCTCTCTCCAATCCGGCAGCAACTACGAGCAGTACTTC. Translated: CASSLQSGSNYEQYF.

The rearrangement uses TRBV28 and TRBJ1-1; D gene uncertain. Trimming removed 8 bases at V and 5 bases at J, with 9 bases between. The germline CDR1 and CDR2 sequences are MDHEN and SYDVKM. The CDR3 consists of 11 residues. The CDR3 sequence: CASPSATEAFF. The CDR3 DNA sequence: TGTGCCAGCCCATCGGCGACTGAAGCTTTCTTT.

V gene TRBV5-8 combines with J gene TRBJ2-2, with D uncertain. Trimming pared 1 base from V and 2 bases from J, leaving 6 bases between. CDR1 is SGHTS, CDR2 YDEGEE, per germline. CDR3 length: 14 amino acids. CDR3: CASSLSRNTGELFF. CDR3 sequence (DNA): TGTGCCAGCAGCTTGTCCAGAAACACCGGGGAGCTGTTTTTT.

The chain carries TRBV6-5 and TRBJ1-6; D is undetermined. V dropped 4 bases and J dropped 2 bases, with 9 bases sitting between them. The CDR3 contains 15 residues. Germline loops: CDR1 MNHEY, CDR2 SVGAGI. CDR3: CASSLRLTYNSPLHF. The CDR3 nucleotides are TGTGCCAGCAGTTTAAGGCTAACCTATAATTCACCCCTCCACTTT.

The chain links TRBV6-1 to TRBJ1-2; D not resolved. The CDR3 totals 10 residues. Trimming pared 6 bases from V and 7 bases from J, leaving 6 bases between. CDR1 and CDR2 from the germline V gene are MNHNS and SASEGT. CDR3 loop: CASRETGYTF. CDR3 coding DNA: TGTGCCAGCAGAGAGACTGGCTACACCTTC.

This clone was counted a few times. Other DNA sequences within the sample encode an identical CDR3. The chain carries TRBV5-4 and TRBJ2-7; unclear D gene. CDR3 length equals 13 residues. Germline V gene lookup returns CDR1 SGHNT and CDR2 YYREEE (reference sequence). V lost 0 bases and J lost 2, with 6 bases in between. The CDR3 loop reads CASSLDGPYEQYF. The CDR3 coding sequence is TGTGCCAGCAGCTTGGACGGCCCCTACGAGCAGTACTTC.

The V call is TRBV6-5, the J call TRBJ2-1; D may be TRBD2 (6 bases). CDR3 size: 12 residues. V shed 4 bases and J shed 9 bases, with 10 bases lying between them. Germline CDR1 MNHEY, CDR2 SVGAGI. This CDR3 reads CASSSMGGEQFF. CDR3 bases: TGTGCCAGCAGTTCTATGGGGGGTGAGCAGTTCTTC.

V usage is TRBV9 and J usage is TRBJ2-5, with D maybe TRBD2 (6 bases). This CDR3 has 16 amino acids. Germline V gives CDR1 SGDLS, CDR2 YYNGEE. Trimming cost V 0 bases and J 4 bases, with 16 bases left between them. The CDR3 region is CASSVGGRSVSETQYF. The CDR3 DNA follows: TGTGCCAGCAGCGTAGGGGGGAGGTCCGTATCAGAGACCCAGTACTTC.

CDR3: CATSRDRGRYEQYF. The CDR3 bases are TGTGCCACCAGCAGGGACAGGGGCAGGTACGAGCAGTACTTC. The J gene is TRBJ2-7, the V gene TRBV15; 9 nucleotides match TRBD1. The CDR3 totals 14 residues. Germline values: CDR1 LNHNV, CDR2 YYDKDF (reference sequence). Trimming took 3 bases from V and 4 from J; bases not matched to a gene: 4.

The V gene is TRBV5-1, the J gene TRBJ2-5; D is ambiguous. This CDR3 is 12 amino acids long. Trimming shortened V by 4 bases and J by 4 bases, and 8 bases separated the two germline ends. CDR1 and CDR2 (germline): SGHRS, YFSETQ. The CDR3, as DNA: TGCGCCAGCAGCATCCCGGGAGAGACCCAGTACTTC. It is translated as CASSIPGETQYF.

The table lists this clone with a count of one. The chain recombines TRBV9 with TRBJ2-7; D possibly matches TRBD1 or TRBD2 (5 bases each). V was clipped by 0 bases and J by 6 bases, with 19 bases between them. CDR3 length equals 16 residues. Germline CDR1 reads SGDLS; CDR2 reads YYNGEE. The DNA of the CDR3 is TGTGCCAGCAGCGTAGAGGGGAACACCGGACTCTTCGAGCAGTACTTC. Its protein is CASSVEGNTGLFEQYF. Full variable domain (missing parts from reference TRBV9 and TRBJ2-7): DSGVTQTPKHLITATGQRVTLRCSPRSGDLSVYWYQQSLDQGLQFLIQYYNGEERAKGNILERFSAQQFPDLHSELNLSSLELGDSALYFCASSVEGNTGLFEQYFGPGTRLTVT.

The J gene is TRBJ1-2, the V gene TRBV7-2; tentatively, D is TRBD1 (5 bases). The germline V gene has CDR1 SGHTA and CDR2 FQGNSA. Trimming shortened V by 5 bases and J by 2 bases, and 15 bases separated the two germline ends. CDR3 length equals 15 residues. The CDR3: CASSARGLGNYGYTF. CDR3 sequence (DNA): TGTGCCAGCAGCGCACGGGGGTTAGGAAACTATGGCTACACCTTC.

The chain combines TRBV27 with TRBJ1-6; D may be TRBD1 (5 bases). With 0 bases removed from V and 7 bases from J, the gap between germline ends came to 13 bases. Germline V CDR1 and CDR2: MNHEY, SMNVEV (reference sequence). The CDR3 has 16 residues. In DNA, the CDR3 is TGTGCCAGCAGTTTATCTCCAGGGTCCGCGAATTCACCCCTCCACTTT. This encodes CASSLSPGSANSPLHF.

The gene calls are TRBV28 and TRBJ1-1, with a tentative D call TRBD1 (6 bases). V dropped 2 bases and J dropped 7 bases, with 20 bases sitting between them. The CDR3 has 16 residues. Germline values: CDR1 MDHEN, CDR2 SYDVKM. CDR3 sequence: CASSLPKGTNANEAFF. The CDR3 DNA reads as TGTGCCAGCAGTTTACCAAAAGGGACAAATGCAAATGAAGCTTTCTTT.

The rearrangement uses TRBV2 and TRBJ2-3; D gene uncertain. The CDR3 has 13 residues. The germline CDR1 and CDR2 sequences are SNHLY and FYNNEI. The V and J ends lost 1 base and 1 base respectively, with 3 bases between them. Here the CDR3 reads CASSEVGTDTQYF. For the CDR3, the DNA is TGTGCCAGCAGTGAAGTGGGCACAGATACGCAGTATTTT.

V is TRBV4-1 and J is TRBJ2-2; the match to TRBD2 covers 12 bases. Trimming removed 3 bases from V and 6 bases from J; junction bases left unmatched: 8. This CDR3 has 17 residues. Germline V CDR1 and CDR2: MGHRA, YSYEKL. CDR3 amino acids: CASSQVTSGSQSGELFF. The CDR3 nucleotides are TGCGCCAGCAGCCAGGTGACTAGCGGGAGTCAGTCCGGGGAGCTGTTTTTT.

The CDR3 DNA is TGTGCCAGCAGTTCTAGGGGCCTCGAGACCCAGTACTTC. Protein sequence: CASSSRGLETQYF. The chain combines TRBV6-6 with TRBJ2-5, with D perhaps matching TRBD1 (5 bases). The CDR3 runs 13 residues. Per the germline V gene, CDR1 is MNHNY and CDR2 is SVGAGI (reference sequence). Deletions cut 4 bases from V and 5 bases from J, with 11 bases between.

V gene TRBV18 combines with J gene TRBJ2-2; no definite D call. Germline V lookup: CDR1 KGHSH, CDR2 LQKENI. This CDR3 is built from 14 residues. Trimming removed 2 bases at V and 1 base at J, with 5 bases between. This CDR3 is CASSPWGNTGELFF. The CDR3 coding sequence is TGTGCCAGCTCACCATGGGGGAACACCGGGGAGCTGTTTTTT. Looking up the rest from reference TRBV18 and TRBJ2-2 gives the full variable domain: NAGVMQNPRHLVRRRGQEARLRCSPMKGHSHVYWYRQLPEEGLKFMVYLQKENIIDESGMPKERFSAEFPKEGPSILRIQQVVRGDSAAYFCASSPWGNTGELFFGEGSRLTVL.

The chain carries TRBV5-4 and TRBJ1-6; 7 positions match TRBD1. CDR1 is SGHNT, CDR2 YYREEE, per germline (reference sequence). This CDR3 spans 16 amino acids. The V gene end was trimmed by 0 bases and the J gene end by 7 bases; junction bases not matched to a gene: 7. The CDR3 DNA sequence: TGTGCCAGCAGCTTGGTGCGTCAGGGGGGAAATTCACCCCTCCACTTT. Its translation is CASSLVRQGGNSPLHF.

This clone was seen once. The sample has other DNA sequences that encode this CDR3 too. The genes are TRBV9 and TRBJ2-7; D call uncertain. Germline CDR1 is SGDLS and CDR2 is YYNGEE. This CDR3 region has 11 residues. V was shortened by 0 bases and J by 5 bases, with 3 bases between the two germline ends. Here the CDR3 reads CASSVGNEQYF. CDR3 nucleotides: TGTGCCAGCAGCGTAGGAAACGAGCAGTACTTC.

The chain uses TRBV30 and TRBJ1-5; D perhaps matches TRBD1 (5 bases). CDR3 size: 13 residues. Germline assignment: CDR1 GTSNPN and CDR2 SVGIG (reference sequence). The V and J ends lost 4 bases and 2 bases respectively, with 9 bases between them. CDR3 region: CAWNQGGNQPQHF. DNA of the CDR3: TGTGCCTGGAACCAGGGAGGCAATCAGCCCCAGCATTTT.

The rearrangement links TRBV5-4 to TRBJ2-1; a possible D gene is TRBD1 (5 bases). Germline V gives CDR1 SGHNT, CDR2 YYREEE (reference sequence). The CDR3 has 15 amino acids. The ends were cut back, 4 bases at V and 0 bases at J, with 11 bases in the middle. The CDR3 DNA follows: TGTGCCAGCAGCGGAGACAGCAGCTCCTACAATGAGCAGTTCTTC. Protein sequence: CASSGDSSSYNEQFF.

The chain is built from TRBV11-3 and TRBJ2-5; unclear D gene. Germline CDR1 SGHNT, CDR2 YENEEA. V lost 8 bases to trimming and J lost 3 bases, with 7 bases between them. CDR3 length equals 11 residues. The CDR3 is CASGVEETQYF. CDR3 bases: TGTGCCAGCGGAGTGGAAGAGACCCAGTACTTC.

The chain combines TRBV6-1 with TRBJ1-6; TRBD1 is a possible D gene (5 bases). CDR1 and CDR2 from the germline V gene are MNHNS and SASEGT. The CDR3 has 15 residues. Trimming took off 3 bases at V and 10 bases at J, with 16 bases between the two ends. The CDR3 nucleotides read TGTGCCAGCAGTGAGTGGTCAGGGACCGTCTCACCCCTCCACTTT. Protein product: CASSEWSGTVSPLHF.

Here the CDR3 DNA reads TGTGCCATCAGTGAGTCAAGCGGGGAATCTGAGCAGTACTTC. Its protein product is CAISESSGESEQYF. The chain couples TRBV10-3 to TRBJ2-7; 7 positions agree with TRBD2. Per germline, CDR1 ENHRY and CDR2 SYGVKD. The CDR3 spans 14 residues. J lost 7 bases, V lost 0 bases, and 6 bases had no gene match.

V and J are TRBV28 and TRBJ1-1; D gene uncertain. Germline lookup yields CDR1 MDHEN and CDR2 SYDVKM. CDR3 length equals 14 residues. The V end was cut by 6 bases, the J end by 6 bases, with 17 bases between. The CDR3 nucleotides read TGTGCCAGCAGCCCCCCGGGAGGGATGTCTGAAGCTTTCTTT. Translation gives CASSPPGGMSEAFF. The variable domain in full, with the rest retrieved from reference TRBV28 and TRBJ1-1, is DVKVTQSSRYLVKRTGEKVFLECVQDMDHENMFWYRQDPGLGLRLIYFSYDVKMKEKGDIPEGYSVSREKKERFSLILESASTNQTSMYLCASSPPGGMSEAFFGQGTRLTVV.

The chain combines TRBV18 with TRBJ1-2, with 7 bases identical to TRBD1. The CDR3 loop spans 14 amino acids. Trimming took 6 bases from V and 5 from J; bases not matched to a gene: 9. Germline V gives CDR1 KGHSH, CDR2 LQKENI. CDR3 in DNA: TGTGCCAGCTCGCCTGGGGACAGACCTTATGGCTACACCTTC. Translated, it gives CASSPGDRPYGYTF.

The chain employs TRBV5-1 and TRBJ2-1, with 7 bases fitting TRBD2. J gave up 6 bases and V 0 bases, and 9 bases lay outside the gene matches. CDR3 length: 16 residues. Germline V gene lookup returns CDR1 SGHRS and CDR2 YFSETQ. The CDR3 protein is CASSLGRRERGNEQFF. CDR3 nucleotide sequence: TGCGCCAGCAGCTTGGGACGGCGGGAGAGGGGCAATGAGCAGTTCTTC.

The chain employs TRBV19 and TRBJ1-3; unclear D gene. The CDR3 has 14 amino acids. Germline V gene data show CDR1 as LNHDA and CDR2 as SQIVND (reference sequence). Trimming shortened V by 3 bases and J by 0 bases, and 6 bases separated the two germline ends. CDR3 protein: CASSISFSGNTIYF. Written as DNA, the CDR3 is TGTGCCAGTAGTATCAGTTTCTCTGGAAACACCATATATTTT.

The gene calls are TRBV7-6 and TRBJ2-2, with D unresolved. In germline, CDR1 is SGHVS, CDR2 FNYEAQ. The ends were cut back, 5 bases at V and 1 base at J, with 5 bases in the middle. This CDR3 spans 13 amino acids. The CDR3: CASSVRNTGELFF. CDR3 bases: TGTGCCAGCAGCGTCCGGAACACCGGGGAGCTGTTTTTT.